The 23 T cell receptor beta chains reported below all come from one sample, sequenced in a study of blood T cell repertoires in COVID-19. TCRdb keeps only in-frame clones here, not all; method: immunoSEQ multiplex PCR. The sample gives 120,000 or so clones, almost 80% of which show up once; 25% is in the top ten. Material for sequencing was peripheral blood. The receptors were gathered from a human donor in a cohort sampled during active COVID-19.

The rearrangement uses TRBV27 and TRBJ1-1; tentative D call: TRBD1 (6 bases). Germline CDR1 MNHEY, CDR2 SMNVEV (reference sequence). The V and J ends lost 8 bases and 5 bases respectively, with 18 bases between them. The CDR3 consists of 14 residues. The DNA of the CDR3 is TGTGCCAGCGTGGGGGCCCCCTCCGGAACTGAAGCTTTCTTT. It specifies CASVGAPSGTEAFF.

This clone was observed once. The V and J genes are TRBV4-1 and TRBJ1-2; 8 bases match TRBD1. The CDR3 spans 15 residues. V shed 1 base and J 3 bases; nucleotides not matched to a gene: 4. CDR1 MGHRA and CDR2 YSYEKL come from the germline V gene. CDR3 DNA: TGCGCCAGCAGCCAAGGGGGGGGACAGGACTATGGCTACACCTTC. The encoded protein is CASSQGGGQDYGYTF.

This clone has more than one count but fewer than ten. V and J are TRBV9 and TRBJ1-4, with D possibly being TRBD1 (5 bases). Germline V lookup: CDR1 SGDLS, CDR2 YYNGEE. The germline V and J ends were trimmed by 4 bases and 4 bases, with 14 bases remaining between them. The CDR3 spans 15 residues. Here the CDR3 DNA reads TGTGCCAGCAGCACAGGACCGTCAAGTAATGAAAAACTGTTTTTT. Amino acids: CASSTGPSSNEKLFF.

The genes are TRBV14 and TRBJ2-2, with 7 bases fitting TRBD1. There are 17 residues in the CDR3. V was clipped by 2 bases and J by 2 bases; unmatched bases: 8. CDR1 and CDR2 from the germline V gene are SGHDN and FVKESK. In DNA form, the CDR3 reads TGTGCCAGCAGCCAATTTTACGGACAGGATAACACCGGGGAGCTGTTTTTT. The encoded protein is CASSQFYGQDNTGELFF.

The chain employs TRBV27 and TRBJ2-7; 10 bases are shared with TRBD1. Unmatched junction bases numbered 4, after V lost 2 bases and J lost 6 bases. CDR1 and CDR2 from the germline V gene are MNHEY and SMNVEV (reference sequence). The CDR3 sequence is 14 residues long. The CDR3 DNA reads TGTGCCAGCAGTTTAAGACAGGGGGCACCCGAGCAGTACTTC. Amino acids: CASSLRQGAPEQYF.

The rearrangement uses TRBV4-2 and TRBJ2-1; TRBD2 matches at 11 bases. The trim removed 2 bases at V and 7 bases at J, leaving 13 bases unmatched. The length of the CDR3 is 18 residues. The germline V gene has CDR1 LGHNA and CDR2 YNFKEQ. Written as DNA, the CDR3 is TGTGCCAGCAGCCAACTTCCCACTAGCGGGAGTGGTAATAATGAGCAGTTCTTC. It encodes CASSQLPTSGSGNNEQFF.

The J gene is TRBJ2-3, the V gene TRBV2; D is perhaps TRBD2 (5 bases). Trimming took off 3 bases at V and 6 bases at J, with 19 bases between the two ends. The germline gives CDR1 SNHLY, CDR2 FYNNEI. CDR3 size: 16 residues. CDR3: CASSEVPLGLTDTQYF. The CDR3, as DNA: TGTGCCAGCAGTGAGGTCCCCCTAGGACTGACCGATACGCAGTATTTT.

The rearrangement joins TRBV4-2 to TRBJ2-1; 11 positions agree with TRBD1. Germline loops: CDR1 LGHNA, CDR2 YNFKEQ. With V trimmed by 4 bases and J by 8 bases, 7 bases remained unmatched. This CDR3 comprises 15 residues. The CDR3 DNA sequence: TGTGCCAGCAGCCGATCCGGGACAGGGGGTTATGAGCAGTTCTTC. Its translation is CASSRSGTGGYEQFF.

This clone was observed a few times. The rearrangement joins TRBV6-5 to TRBJ2-5; D ambiguous. This CDR3 has 13 residues. V was shortened by 1 base and J by 5 bases, with 8 bases between the two germline ends. Germline assignment: CDR1 MNHEY and CDR2 SVGAGI. The CDR3 sequence: CASSYYREETQYF. In DNA, the CDR3 is TGTGCCAGCAGTTACTATAGAGAGGAGACCCAGTACTTC.

This chain joins TRBV7-3 and TRBJ2-3, with D perhaps TRBD2 (6 bases). CDR1 and CDR2 (germline): SGHTA, FQGTGA. CDR3 size: 15 residues. V was pared by 8 bases and J by 3 bases, with 18 bases between. The CDR3 bases are TGTGCCAGCGCGACGGGGAGGTTAGGAACAGATACGCAGTATTTT. As protein: CASATGRLGTDTQYF.

The rearrangement joins TRBV7-2 to TRBJ2-3, with 13 bases matching TRBD2. Trimming removed 7 bases from V and 4 bases from J; junction bases left unmatched: 5. Germline CDR1 and CDR2: SGHTA and FQGNSA. CDR3 length: 15 amino acids. The DNA of the CDR3 is TGTGCCAGCACCGGGACTAGCGGGGCTCCAGATACGCAGTATTTT. Translated, it gives CASTGTSGAPDTQYF.

This rearrangement joins TRBV4-2 to TRBJ1-4; D unresolved. The CDR3 extends over 16 amino acids. V dropped 3 bases and J dropped 0 bases, with 11 bases sitting between them. The germline gives CDR1 LGHNA, CDR2 YNFKEQ. The CDR3 reads CASSQYYTATNEKLFF. DNA for the CDR3: TGTGCCAGCAGCCAGTATTACACAGCAACTAATGAAAAACTGTTTTTT.

This clone was picked up one time. This chain uses TRBV4-3 with TRBJ1-5; D not resolved. CDR3 length: 16 residues. Germline values: CDR1 LGHNA, CDR2 YSLEER. The V and J ends lost 0 bases and 3 bases respectively, with 12 bases between them. CDR3: CASSQDVSRYNQPQHF. CDR3 coding DNA: TGCGCCAGCAGCCAAGATGTGAGCCGATACAATCAGCCCCAGCATTTT.

This chain uses TRBV19 with TRBJ1-4, with D perhaps matching TRBD1 (6 bases). Deletions cut 3 bases from V and 8 bases from J, with 10 bases between. Germline V CDR1 and CDR2: LNHDA, SQIVND (reference sequence). The CDR3 consists of 13 residues. The CDR3 is CASSMGAYEKLFF. DNA of the CDR3: TGTGCCAGTAGTATGGGGGCTTACGAAAAACTGTTTTTT.

The chain has TRBV29-1 and TRBJ2-6; 10 positions match TRBD1. The CDR3 consists of 16 residues. Germline CDR1 is SQVTM and CDR2 is ANQGSEA. The V segment lost 5 bases and the J segment 0 bases; nucleotides outside the gene matches: 4. In nucleotides, the CDR3 is TGCAGCGTTACGAGGACAGGGGGCTCTGGGGCCAACGTCCTGACTTTC. This sequence encodes CSVTRTGGSGANVLTF.

The V call is TRBV6-2 or TRBV6-3, the J call TRBJ2-5, with TRBD2 identical over 11 bases. V trimming: 4 bases; J trimming: 3 bases; junction bases outside the gene matches: 1. From germline, CDR1 is MNHEY and CDR2 SVGEGT. This CDR3 comprises 14 residues. The CDR3 DNA is TGTGCCAGCAGTTCTAGCGGGGGGAAAGAGACCCAGTACTTC. Translation gives CASSSSGGKETQYF.

This chain uses TRBV28 with TRBJ2-1; a possible D gene is TRBD1 (6 bases). V shed 4 bases and J shed 0 bases, with 13 bases lying between them. Germline CDR1 is MDHEN and CDR2 is SYDVKM. The CDR3 spans 16 residues. CDR3 in DNA: TGTGCCAGCAGTTCCCGACAGGTTAGCTCCTACAATGAGCAGTTCTTC. The encoded protein is CASSSRQVSSYNEQFF.

V and J are TRBV7-9 and TRBJ1-2, with TRBD1 matching 7 bases. The CDR3 length is 16 residues. J was trimmed by 4 bases and V by 1 base; bases with no gene match: 9. Germline-derived CDR1 and CDR2 are SEHNR and FQNEAQ (reference sequence). CDR3 in DNA: TGTGCCAGCAGCTTAGACTACAGGGGTTCCCTCTATGGCTACACCTTC. Amino acids: CASSLDYRGSLYGYTF.

The chain couples TRBV19 to TRBJ2-2, with D perhaps TRBD2 (5 bases). The CDR3 totals 15 residues. From germline, CDR1 is LNHDA and CDR2 SQIVND (reference sequence). V was shortened by 3 bases and J by 0 bases, with 8 bases between the two germline ends. CDR3 sequence: CASSMRASNTGELFF. CDR3 DNA: TGTGCCAGTAGTATGAGGGCATCGAACACCGGGGAGCTGTTTTTT.

The chain is built from TRBV9 and TRBJ1-2; perhaps TRBD1 as D (5 bases). Germline-derived CDR1 and CDR2 are SGDLS and YYNGEE. This CDR3 is built from 14 residues. Trimming removed 5 bases at V and 3 bases at J, with 14 bases between. CDR3 sequence: CASSRGGAHYGYTF. CDR3 coding DNA: TGTGCCAGCAGTCGAGGAGGGGCGCACTATGGCTACACCTTC. Full variable domain (rest looked up from reference TRBV9 and TRBJ1-2): DSGVTQTPKHLITATGQRVTLRCSPRSGDLSVYWYQQSLDQGLQFLIQYYNGEERAKGNILERFSAQQFPDLHSELNLSSLELGDSALYFCASSRGGAHYGYTFGSGTRLTVV.

V usage is TRBV9 and J usage is TRBJ1-3; TRBD1 matches at 7 bases. The germline V gene has CDR1 SGDLS and CDR2 YYNGEE. V gave up 0 bases and J gave up 0 bases; unmatched junction bases: 6. This CDR3 region has 17 residues. DNA for the CDR3: TGTGCCAGCAGCGTAGGCCAGGGGACAGCCTCTGGAAACACCATATATTTT. Translated: CASSVGQGTASGNTIYF.

The chain employs TRBV18 and TRBJ1-3; D unresolved. This CDR3 comprises 14 residues. Trimming removed 0 bases from V and 0 bases from J, with 3 bases in between. The germline V gene encodes CDR1 KGHSH and CDR2 LQKENI. This chain's CDR3 is CASSPPASGNTIYF. Here the CDR3 DNA reads TGTGCCAGCTCACCACCAGCCTCTGGAAACACCATATATTTT.

The rearrangement uses TRBV7-2 and TRBJ1-1; 8 bases agree with TRBD1. V was clipped by 0 bases and J by 3 bases; unmatched bases: 3. The CDR3 spans 15 residues. Per the germline V gene, CDR1 is SGHTA and CDR2 is FQGNSA. The DNA for the CDR3 is TGTGCCAGCAGCTTAGCGGGACAGGTACACACTGAAGCTTTCTTT. Translated: CASSLAGQVHTEAFF.